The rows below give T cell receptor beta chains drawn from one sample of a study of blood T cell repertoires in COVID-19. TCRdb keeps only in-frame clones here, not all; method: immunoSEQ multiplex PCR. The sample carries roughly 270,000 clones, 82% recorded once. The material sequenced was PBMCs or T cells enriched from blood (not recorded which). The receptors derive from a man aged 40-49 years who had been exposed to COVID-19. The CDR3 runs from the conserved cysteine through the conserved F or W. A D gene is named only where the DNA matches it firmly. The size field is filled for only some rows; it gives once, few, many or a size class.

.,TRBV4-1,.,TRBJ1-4,TGCGCCAGCAGCCAAGGCGCAACTAATGAAAAACTGTTTTTT,CASSQGATNEKLFF
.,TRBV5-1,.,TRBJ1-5,TGCGCCAGCAGGGGCCAGGGGCGCAATCAGCCCCAGCATTTT,CASRGQGRNQPQHF
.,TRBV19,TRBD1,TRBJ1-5,TGTGCCAGTAGTTCCAGCAGGGGGCCTAACCATCAGCCCCAGCATTTT,CASSSSRGPNHQPQHF
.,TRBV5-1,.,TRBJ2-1,TGCGCCAGTAGCGGAGCCAGTTCCTACAATGAGCAGTTCTTC,CASSGASSYNEQFF
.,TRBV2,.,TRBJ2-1,TGTGCCAGCTCAACCAGGGGTGAGCAGTTCTTC,CASSTRGEQFF
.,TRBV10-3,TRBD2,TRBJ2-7,TGTGCCATCAACATGGAGCGGGAGGATAGCTCCTACGAGCAGTACTTC,CAINMEREDSSYEQYF
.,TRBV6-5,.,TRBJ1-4,TGTGCCAGCAGTTACTCCGGAGGGATAGGTGAAAAACTGTTTTTT,CASSYSGGIGEKLFF
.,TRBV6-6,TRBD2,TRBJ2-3,TGTGCCAGTGCATTTCTAGCGGGAGTGGAATATACGCAGTATTTT,CASAFLAGVEYTQYF
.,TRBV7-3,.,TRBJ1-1,TGTGCCAGCAGCTTATCCGGAGCCTTGAACACTGAAGCTTTCTTT,CASSLSGALNTEAFF
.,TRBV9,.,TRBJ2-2,TGTGCCAGCAGCGTAGGGCGGTTCCTCACCGGGGAGCTGTTTTTT,CASSVGRFLTGELFF
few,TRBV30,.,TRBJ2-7,TGTGCCTGGGACAGGTACTACGAGCAGTACTTC,CAWDRYYEQYF
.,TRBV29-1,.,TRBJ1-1,TGCAGCGTTGAAGCCAGTGGGGACTACACTGAAGCTTTCTTT,CSVEASGDYTEAFF
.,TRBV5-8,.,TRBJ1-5,TGTGCCAGCAGCCCCTGGGGGGGACCTAGTTTAGGTAGCAATCAGCCCCAGCATTTT,CASSPWGGPSLGSNQPQHF
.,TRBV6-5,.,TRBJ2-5,TGTGCCAGCAGCAGGGGAGAGACCCAGTACTTC,CASSRGETQYF
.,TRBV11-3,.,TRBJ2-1,TGTGCCAGCAGCCACTCGGGAAACAATGAGCAGTTCTTC,CASSHSGNNEQFF
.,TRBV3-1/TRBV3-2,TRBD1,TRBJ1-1,TGTGCCAGCAGCCAAGTTGGAGGGGGCGTTGATGAAGCTTTCTTT,CASSQVGGGVDEAFF
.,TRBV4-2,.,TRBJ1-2,TGTGCCAGCAGCCAAGATGCCGTCGGAGATAACTATGGCTACACCTTC,CASSQDAVGDNYGYTF
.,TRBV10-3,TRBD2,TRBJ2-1,TGTGCCATCAGTGCGGGGAGAGCGGGGGGACAGCGGCAAACCTACAATGAGCAGTTCTTC,CAISAGRAGGQRQTYNEQFF
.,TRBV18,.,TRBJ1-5,TGTGCCAGCTCACCACTGGGCTACGGGAGAAGCAATCAGCCCCAGCATTTT,CASSPLGYGRSNQPQHF
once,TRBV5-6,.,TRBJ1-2,TGTGCCAGCAGCTTGTTTCCAGGTCCTAACTATGGCTACACCTTC,CASSLFPGPNYGYTF
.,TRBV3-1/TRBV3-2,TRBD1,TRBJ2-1,TGTGCCAGCAGAGACCCCGACCGGGACAGCGAGTTCTTC,CASRDPDRDSEFF
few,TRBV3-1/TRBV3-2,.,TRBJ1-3,TGTGCCAGCAGCCAAGAACTATCTGGTGGAAACACCATATATTTT,CASSQELSGGNTIYF
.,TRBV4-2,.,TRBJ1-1,TGTGCCAGCAGCCAAGAAGGCGGGACTGAAGCTTTCTTT,CASSQEGGTEAFF
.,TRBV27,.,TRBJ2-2,TGTGCCAGCAGTTGGCACACCGGGGAGCTGTTTTTT,CASSWHTGELFF
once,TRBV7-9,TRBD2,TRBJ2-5,TGTGCCGTCACTAGCGGGACGTACCAAGAGACCCAGTACTTC,CAVTSGTYQETQYF
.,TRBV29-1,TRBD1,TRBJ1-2,TGCAGCGTTTCCAAGGGGACAGGGGGCGCGTCGGGCTACACCTTC,CSVSKGTGGASGYTF
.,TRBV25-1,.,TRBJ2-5,TGTGCCAGCAGACCAGGGGAAGAGACCCAGTACTTC,CASRPGEETQYF
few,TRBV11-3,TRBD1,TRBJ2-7,TGTGCCAGCAGCTTAGAAAAGACAGGGGGCTCCTACGAGCAGTACTTC,CASSLEKTGGSYEQYF
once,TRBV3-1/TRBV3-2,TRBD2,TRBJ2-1,TGTGCCAGCAGCCGTACTAGCGGGGGGATAAATGAGCAGTTCTTC,CASSRTSGGINEQFF
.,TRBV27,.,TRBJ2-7,TGTGCCAGCTCCCACGGGGTAACCTACGAGCAGTACTTC,CASSHGVTYEQYF
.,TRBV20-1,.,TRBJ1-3,TGCAGTGCTAGTCCGGGATCTCCAGCGGCTGGAAACACCATATATTTT,CSASPGSPAAGNTIYF
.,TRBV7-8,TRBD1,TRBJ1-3,TGTGCCAGCAAAACAGGGGGCGGTGGAAACACCATATATTTT,CASKTGGGGNTIYF
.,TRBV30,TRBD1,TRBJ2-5,TGTGCCTGGATTCCAGAACAGGGGATGGGGGAGACCCAGTACTTC,CAWIPEQGMGETQYF